The entry below gives a single TCR beta chain sequence along with its context. Its specificity is not known. The naive CD8 population came from CD45RO-negative cells selected for CCR7, without terminally differentiated effector memory CD45RA+ cells. These data originate in a study of shared clonotypes between healthy human individuals. Study at large: Every donor yielded three CD4 naive, three CD4 memory, two CD8 naive and one CD8 memory plate.

Sequenced by immunoSEQ multiplex PCR; TCRdb stores in-frame clones only, minus some. The table shows some 630,000 clones, with approximately 96% occurring only once. The germline V gene encodes CDR1 SGHRS and CDR2 YFSETQ. This CDR3 has 11 amino acids. The V and J ends lost 4 bases and 3 bases respectively, with 5 bases between them. Study-level results: Incomplete sequencing of sorted subsets was indicated by rarefaction despite large depth. The study found lower generation probabilities in non-shared clonotypes than in those shared by all four donors.

V usage is TRBV5-1 and J usage is TRBJ2-7; no clear D gene. Material: naive CD8+ T cells sorted from blood. The source is a woman aged 30 to 39 in good health. CDR3 residues: CASSRDYEQYF. CDR3 nucleotides: TGCGCCAGCAGCAGGGACTACGAGCAGTACTTC.